The clone carrying this T cell receptor beta chain was seen many times. Its antigen is still unknown. TCRdb redid the calling of the 5' RACE reads with MiXCR, one entry per CDR3 protein. Of fewer than 150,000 distinct CDR3 sequences listed, over 7% were seen once; the top ten hold about 0.73%. V lost 9 bases to trimming and J lost 5 bases; unmatched junction nucleotides: 7. Germline CDR1 reads MNHEY; CDR2 reads SVGEGT. The CDR3 extends over 13 amino acids. This sample is drawn from a study of T cells after yellow fever vaccination. Study conclusions and caveats: Clonotypes shared by both compartments, CD4 and CD8, made up a small share. Re-detected after boosting: most primary clones, almost 97% of CD4 and roughly 90% of CD8. Compared with primary, the secondary response was weaker and peaked at day 5, not 15.

Here the sequenced sample was CD4+ T cells sorted from PBMCs, taken 5 days after the yellow fever booster vaccination. The genes are TRBV6-2 or TRBV6-3 and TRBJ2-1; 7 bases line up with TRBD1. This clonotype originated in a man younger than 40 who received the YFV17D yellow fever vaccine. This CDR3 is CASLDRFNNEQFF. CDR3 DNA sequence: TGTGCCAGTTTGGACAGGTTCAACAATGAGCAGTTCTTC.